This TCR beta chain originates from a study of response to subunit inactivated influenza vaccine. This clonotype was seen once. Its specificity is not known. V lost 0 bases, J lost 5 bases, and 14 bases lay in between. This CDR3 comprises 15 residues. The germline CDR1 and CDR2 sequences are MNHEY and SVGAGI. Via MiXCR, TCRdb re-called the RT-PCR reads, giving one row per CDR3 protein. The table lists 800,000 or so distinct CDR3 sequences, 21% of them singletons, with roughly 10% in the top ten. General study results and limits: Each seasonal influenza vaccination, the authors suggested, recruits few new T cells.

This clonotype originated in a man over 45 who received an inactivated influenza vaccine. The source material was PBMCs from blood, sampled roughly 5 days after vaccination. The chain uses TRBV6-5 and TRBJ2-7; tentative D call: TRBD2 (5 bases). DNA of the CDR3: TGTGCCAGCAGTTACTCGTACGGGAATGCCCACGAGCAGTACTTC. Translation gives CASSYSYGNAHEQYF.